This T cell receptor beta chain is drawn from a study of blood T cell repertoires in COVID-19 (TCRdb year 2020). For context, the study as a whole: The collaborator samples originated in the United States, Italy and Spain and spanned the acute and convalescent phases of COVID-19. The prospective study material was composed of cDNA or gDNA derived from T cells, B-cell-depleted T cells, or PBMCs. Deeply sampled blood TCRbeta repertoires from subjects exposed to, actively infected with, or recovered from COVID-19 were included in the dataset. The repertoires were released in a freely available public database meant as a resource for research on the immune response to SARS-CoV-2. The samples were drawn from the first 160 participants of the ongoing ImmuneRACE study and from roughly 1,300 subjects provided by 6 global collaborators. A de-identified subject ID, COVID-19 status, age in years and sex were almost always included in the sample metadata. Where HLA class I and class II types were available, the types were taken from metadata supplied by the sample provider, not from assay-based typing.

About this clone: Its antigen is not yet known. No base quality values were provided; no much bigger clone lies one nucleotide off.

Study-wide findings and limitations: The quantity of clinical and demographic metadata differed by source and by participant and was supplied without curation.

Including cysteine and phenylalanine, the CDR3 has 14 amino acids. The sequence is cut down to CDR3 DNA, 42 bases in frame from base 1. The germline V gene gives CDR1 as SGHRS and CDR2 as YFSETQ. Trimming costs V 0 bases and J 4 bases, and their ends lie 10 bases apart. TCRbeta CDR3 regions were amplified from genomic DNA by means of the immunoSEQ Assay, a bias-controlled multiplex PCR. Per the source publication's procedure: Nucleated cell counts per sample were estimated from amplification of reference gene primers within the assay. To quantify the absolute abundance of each unique TCRbeta CDR3 rearrangement, sequence reads were collapsed and filtered. For each sample, productive Simpson clonality was calculated as the square root of Simpson's diversity index over productive rearrangements. In its TCRdb copy, this immuneACCESS table keeps in-frame sequences only and misses some clones. Where compared with another copy, unresolved V genes explain less than half of these, and the others have no known cause. That table supplies the V and J calls and clone size; D and trimming were determined from the DNA. This sample has about 270,000 clones in its table, and around nine tenths of those were observed once. Together, the top ten hold around 8.8% of the sample.

Each collaborating institution followed its own protocols to collect whole blood in K2EDTA tubes. For TCRbeta analysis, collaborators shipped samples in one of three forms: frozen whole blood, isolated PBMCs, or DNA extracted from either of those sample types. The V gene is TRBV5-1 and the J gene is TRBJ1-2, with TRBD1 tentatively as D gene (6 bases match). What was sequenced was peripheral blood. The sequence was obtained from a man aged 40-49 years with active or convalescent COVID-19. The sequence in DNA is TGCGCCAGCAGCTTGGGATCAGGGGTCTATGGCTACACCTTC. It is translated as CASSLGSGVYGYTF.